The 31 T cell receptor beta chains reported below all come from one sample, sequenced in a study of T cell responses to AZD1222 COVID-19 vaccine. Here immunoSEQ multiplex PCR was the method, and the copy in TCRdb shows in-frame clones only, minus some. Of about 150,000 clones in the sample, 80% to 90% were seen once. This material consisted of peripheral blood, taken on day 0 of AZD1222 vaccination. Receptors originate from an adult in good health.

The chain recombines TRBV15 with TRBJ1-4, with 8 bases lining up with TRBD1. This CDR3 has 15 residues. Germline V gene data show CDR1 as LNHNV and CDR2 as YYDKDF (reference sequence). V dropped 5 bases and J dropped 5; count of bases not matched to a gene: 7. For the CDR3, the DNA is TGTGCCACCAGCGGACAGACAGGGGTGAATGAAAAACTGTTTTTT. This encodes CATSGQTGVNEKLFF.

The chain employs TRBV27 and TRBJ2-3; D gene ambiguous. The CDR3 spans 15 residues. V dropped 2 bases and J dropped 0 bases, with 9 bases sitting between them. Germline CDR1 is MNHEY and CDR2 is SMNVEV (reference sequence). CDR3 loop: CASSLGTSSTDTQYF. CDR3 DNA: TGTGCCAGCAGTTTAGGAACCTCTAGCACAGATACGCAGTATTTT.

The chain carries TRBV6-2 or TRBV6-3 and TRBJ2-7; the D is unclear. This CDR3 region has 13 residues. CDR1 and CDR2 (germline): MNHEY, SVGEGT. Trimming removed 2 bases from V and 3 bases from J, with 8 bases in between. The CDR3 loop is CASSYQPDYEQYF. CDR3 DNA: TGTGCCAGCAGTTACCAGCCCGACTACGAGCAGTACTTC.

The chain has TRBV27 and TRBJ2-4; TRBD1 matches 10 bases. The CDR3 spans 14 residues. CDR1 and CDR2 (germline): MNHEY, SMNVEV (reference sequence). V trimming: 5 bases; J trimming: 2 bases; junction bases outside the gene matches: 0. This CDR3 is CASSDRGPKNIQYF. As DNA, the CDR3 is TGTGCCAGCAGTGACAGGGGGCCCAAAAACATTCAGTACTTC.

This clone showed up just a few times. CDR3 coding DNA: TGTGCCAGCAGCCCCCTCGTAGCGGGGGGGCGGGGTGAGCAGTTCTTC. Translation: CASSPLVAGGRGEQFF. The rearrangement uses TRBV11-3 and TRBJ2-1, with 11 positions matching TRBD2. Germline CDR1 SGHNT, CDR2 YENEEA. Trimming took 5 bases from V and 9 from J; bases not matched to a gene: 12. There are 16 residues in the CDR3.

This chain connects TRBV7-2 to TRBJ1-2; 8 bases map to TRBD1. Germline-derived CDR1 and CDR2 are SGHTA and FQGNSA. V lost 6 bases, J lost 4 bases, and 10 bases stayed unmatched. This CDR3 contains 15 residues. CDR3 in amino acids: CASRVTGGDTYGYTF. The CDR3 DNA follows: TGTGCCAGCAGGGTTACAGGGGGTGATACCTATGGCTACACCTTC.

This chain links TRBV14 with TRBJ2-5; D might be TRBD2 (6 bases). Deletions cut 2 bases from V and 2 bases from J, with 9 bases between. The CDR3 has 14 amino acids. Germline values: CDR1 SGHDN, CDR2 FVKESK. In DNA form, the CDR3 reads TGTGCCAGCAGCCAAAGCCGGGGGCAAGAGACCCAGTACTTC. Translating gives CASSQSRGQETQYF. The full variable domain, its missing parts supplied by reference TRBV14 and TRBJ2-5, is EAGVTQFPSHSVIEKGQTVTLRCDPISGHDNLYWYRRVMGKEIKFLLHFVKESKQDESGMPNNRFLAERTGGTYSTLKVQPAELEDSGVYFCASSQSRGQETQYFGPGTRLLVL.

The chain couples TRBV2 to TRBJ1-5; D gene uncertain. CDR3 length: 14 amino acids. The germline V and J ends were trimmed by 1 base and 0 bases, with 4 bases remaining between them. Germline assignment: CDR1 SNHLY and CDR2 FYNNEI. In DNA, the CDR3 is TGTGCCAGCAGTGAAGTGTTTAGCAATCAGCCCCAGCATTTT. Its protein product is CASSEVFSNQPQHF.

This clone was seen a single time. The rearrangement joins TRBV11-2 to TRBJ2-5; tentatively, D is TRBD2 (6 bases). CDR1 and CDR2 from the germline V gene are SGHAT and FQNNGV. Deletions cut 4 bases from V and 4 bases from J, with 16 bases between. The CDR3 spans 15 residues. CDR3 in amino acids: CASSYDWYSGETQYF. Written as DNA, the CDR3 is TGTGCCAGCAGCTATGACTGGTATAGCGGAGAGACCCAGTACTTC.

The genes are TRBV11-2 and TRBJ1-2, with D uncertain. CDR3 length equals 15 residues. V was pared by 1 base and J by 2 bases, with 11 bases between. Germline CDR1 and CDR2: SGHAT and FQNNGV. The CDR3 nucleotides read TGTGCCAGCAGCTTAGTAGCCAGCTCAAACTATGGCTACACCTTC. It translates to CASSLVASSNYGYTF. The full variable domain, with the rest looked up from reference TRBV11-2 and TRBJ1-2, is EAGVAQSPRYKIIEKRQSVAFWCNPISGHATLYWYQQILGQGPKLLIQFQNNGVVDDSQLPKDRFSAERLKGVDSTLKIQPAKLEDSAVYLCASSLVASSNYGYTFGSGTRLTVV.

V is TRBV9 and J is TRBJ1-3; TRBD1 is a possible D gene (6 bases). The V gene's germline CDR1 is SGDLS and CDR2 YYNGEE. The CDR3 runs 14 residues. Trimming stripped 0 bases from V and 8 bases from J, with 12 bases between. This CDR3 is CASSVVGGADTIYF. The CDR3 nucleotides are TGTGCCAGCAGCGTAGTTGGGGGGGCGGACACCATATATTTT.

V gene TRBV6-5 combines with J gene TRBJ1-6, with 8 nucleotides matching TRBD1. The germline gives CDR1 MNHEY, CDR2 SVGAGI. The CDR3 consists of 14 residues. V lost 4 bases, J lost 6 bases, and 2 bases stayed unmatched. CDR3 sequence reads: CASSLDRVNSPLHF. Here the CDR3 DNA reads TGTGCCAGCAGTTTGGACAGGGTTAATTCACCCCTCCACTTT.

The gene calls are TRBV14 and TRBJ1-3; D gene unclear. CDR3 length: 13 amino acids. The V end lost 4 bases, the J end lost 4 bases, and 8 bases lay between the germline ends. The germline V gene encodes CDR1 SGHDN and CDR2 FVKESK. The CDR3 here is CASSPVRGNTIYF. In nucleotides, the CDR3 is TGTGCCAGCAGCCCTGTGAGGGGAAACACCATATATTTT.

The CDR3 sequence: CASSQVGTSGGTDTQYF. In DNA, the CDR3 is TGTGCCAGCAGCCAAGTGGGGACTAGCGGGGGGACAGATACGCAGTATTTT. V is TRBV4-2 and J is TRBJ2-3; TRBD2 agrees at 15 bases. Trimming removed 1 base from V and 3 bases from J; junction bases left unmatched: 2. Germline V gene lookup returns CDR1 LGHNA and CDR2 YNFKEQ. This CDR3 contains 17 residues.

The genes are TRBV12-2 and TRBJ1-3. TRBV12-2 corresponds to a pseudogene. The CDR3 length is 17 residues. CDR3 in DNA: TGTGCAAGTCGCGACTGCCCACCGGTGGTCCCTGGAAACACCATATATTTT. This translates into CASRDCPPVVPGNTIYF.

CDR3 bases: TGTGCCAGCAGTAAGAGGGGGGACGACTATGGCTACACCTTC. This encodes CASSKRGDDYGYTF. The chain combines TRBV7-9 with TRBJ1-2, with TRBD1 as a possible D gene (6 bases). From germline, CDR1 is SEHNR and CDR2 FQNEAQ (reference sequence). This CDR3 contains 14 residues. V gave up 6 bases and J gave up 3 bases, with 14 bases separating them.

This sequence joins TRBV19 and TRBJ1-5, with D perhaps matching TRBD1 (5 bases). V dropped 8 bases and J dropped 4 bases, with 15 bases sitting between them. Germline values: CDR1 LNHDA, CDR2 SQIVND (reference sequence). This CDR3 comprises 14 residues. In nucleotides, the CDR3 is TGTGCCAGTGGCAGATCGGGGGTGAATCAGCCCCAGCATTTT. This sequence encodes CASGRSGVNQPQHF.

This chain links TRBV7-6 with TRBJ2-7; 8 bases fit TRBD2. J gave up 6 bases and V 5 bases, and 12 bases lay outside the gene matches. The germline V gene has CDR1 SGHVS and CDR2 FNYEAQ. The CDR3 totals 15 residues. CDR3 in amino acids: CASSHGLAIGSEQYF. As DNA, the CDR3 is TGTGCCAGCAGCCACGGACTAGCAATAGGTAGCGAGCAGTACTTC.

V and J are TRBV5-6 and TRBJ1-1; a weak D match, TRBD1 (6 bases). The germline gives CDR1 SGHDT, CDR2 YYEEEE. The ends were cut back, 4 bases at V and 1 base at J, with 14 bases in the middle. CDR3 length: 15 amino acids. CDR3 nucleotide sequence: TGTGCCAGCAGCCTGGGGGGCACGTCGAACACTGAAGCTTTCTTT. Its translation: CASSLGGTSNTEAFF.

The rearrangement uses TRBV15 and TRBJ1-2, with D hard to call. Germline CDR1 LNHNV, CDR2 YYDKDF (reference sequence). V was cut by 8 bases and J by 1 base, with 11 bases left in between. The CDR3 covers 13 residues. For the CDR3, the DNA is TGTGCCACCCGAGGACCTCTTAACTATGGCTACACCTTC. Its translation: CATRGPLNYGYTF. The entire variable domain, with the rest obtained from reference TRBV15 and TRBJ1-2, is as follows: DAMVIQNPRYQVTQFGKPVTLSCSQTLNHNVMYWYQQKSSQAPKLLFHYYDKDFNNEADTPDNFQSRRPNTSFCFLDIRSPGLGDTAMYLCATRGPLNYGYTFGSGTRLTVV.

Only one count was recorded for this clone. This CDR3 reads CATSGAGESDTQYF. The CDR3 DNA reads as TGTGCCACCAGTGGGGCGGGAGAATCAGATACGCAGTATTTT. The rearrangement joins TRBV24-1 to TRBJ2-3; 7 nucleotides align to TRBD2. The CDR3 has 14 residues. From germline, CDR1 is KGHDR and CDR2 SFDVKD. The V and J ends lost 5 bases and 4 bases, in that order; junction bases with no gene match: 5.

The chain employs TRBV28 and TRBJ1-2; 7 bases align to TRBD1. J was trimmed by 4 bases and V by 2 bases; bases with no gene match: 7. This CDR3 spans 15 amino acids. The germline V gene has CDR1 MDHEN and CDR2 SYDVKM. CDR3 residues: CASSLEGQLFYGYTF. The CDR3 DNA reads TGTGCCAGCAGTTTAGAGGGACAGCTTTTCTATGGCTACACCTTC.

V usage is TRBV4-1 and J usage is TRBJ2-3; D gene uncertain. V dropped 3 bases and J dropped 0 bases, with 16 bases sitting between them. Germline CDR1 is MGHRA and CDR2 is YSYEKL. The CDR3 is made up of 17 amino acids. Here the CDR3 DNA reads TGCGCCAGCAGCCAGAGGATGTCCGGGTCTAGCACAGATACGCAGTATTTT. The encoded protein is CASSQRMSGSSTDTQYF.

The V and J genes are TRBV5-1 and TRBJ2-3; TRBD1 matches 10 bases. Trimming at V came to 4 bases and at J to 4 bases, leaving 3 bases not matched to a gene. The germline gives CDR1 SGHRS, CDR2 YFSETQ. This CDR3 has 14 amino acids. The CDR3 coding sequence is TGCGCCAGCAGCGCCGGGACAGGGGCAGATACGCAGTATTTT. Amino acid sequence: CASSAGTGADTQYF.

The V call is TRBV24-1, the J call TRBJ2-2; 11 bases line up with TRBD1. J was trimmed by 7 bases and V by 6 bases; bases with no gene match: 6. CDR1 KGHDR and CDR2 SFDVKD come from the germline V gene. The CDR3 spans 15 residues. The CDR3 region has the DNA TGTGCCACCAGTCTGGGACAGGGGGACGGCGGGGAGCTGTTTTTT. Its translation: CATSLGQGDGGELFF.

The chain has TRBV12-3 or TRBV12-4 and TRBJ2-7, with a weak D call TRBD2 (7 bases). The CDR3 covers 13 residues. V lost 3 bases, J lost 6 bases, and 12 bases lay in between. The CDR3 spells CASSFGGQGEQYF. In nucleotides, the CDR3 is TGTGCCAGCAGTTTCGGGGGGCAGGGCGAGCAGTACTTC.

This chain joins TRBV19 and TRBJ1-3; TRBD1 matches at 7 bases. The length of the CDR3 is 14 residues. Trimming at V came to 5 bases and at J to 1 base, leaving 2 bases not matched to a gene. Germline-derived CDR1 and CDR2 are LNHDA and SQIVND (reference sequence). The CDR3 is CASSVTGSGNTIYF. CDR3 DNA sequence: TGTGCCAGTAGTGTGACAGGGTCTGGAAACACCATATATTTT.

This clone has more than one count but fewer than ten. This chain's CDR3 is CASSFKNRTSASYEQYF. CDR3 sequence (DNA): TGTGCCAGCAGCTTCAAGAACAGAACTAGCGCCTCCTACGAGCAGTACTTC. This chain joins TRBV11-2 and TRBJ2-7; 7 bases fit TRBD2. The CDR3 extends over 17 amino acids. V dropped 3 bases and J dropped 0; count of bases not matched to a gene: 11. Germline V CDR1 and CDR2: SGHAT, FQNNGV.

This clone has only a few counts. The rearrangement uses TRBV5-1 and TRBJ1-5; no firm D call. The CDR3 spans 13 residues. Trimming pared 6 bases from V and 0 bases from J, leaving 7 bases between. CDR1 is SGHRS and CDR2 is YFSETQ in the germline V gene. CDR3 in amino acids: CASKEDSNQPQHF. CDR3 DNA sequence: TGCGCCAGCAAAGAGGATAGCAATCAGCCCCAGCATTTT.

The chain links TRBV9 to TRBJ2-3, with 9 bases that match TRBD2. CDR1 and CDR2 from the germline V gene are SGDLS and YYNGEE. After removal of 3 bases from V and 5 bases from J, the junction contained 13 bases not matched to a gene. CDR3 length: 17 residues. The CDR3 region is CASSDSLSGGQGDTQYF. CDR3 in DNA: TGTGCCAGCAGCGATTCTCTAAGCGGGGGGCAGGGAGATACGCAGTATTTT. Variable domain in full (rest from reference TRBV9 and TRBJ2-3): DSGVTQTPKHLITATGQRVTLRCSPRSGDLSVYWYQQSLDQGLQFLIQYYNGEERAKGNILERFSAQQFPDLHSELNLSSLELGDSALYFCASSDSLSGGQGDTQYFGPGTRLTVL.

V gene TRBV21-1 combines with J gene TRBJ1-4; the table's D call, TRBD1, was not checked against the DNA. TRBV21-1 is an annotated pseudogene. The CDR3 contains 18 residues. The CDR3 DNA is TGTGCCAGCAGCAAACAGGATATGACCCCTCCAACTAATGAAAAACTGTTTTTT. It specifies CASSKQDMTPPTNEKLFF.